This T cell receptor beta chain was obtained from a study of identical twins. This CDR3 region has 12 residues. From germline, CDR1 is DFQATT and CDR2 SNEGSKA (reference sequence). V shed 5 bases and J shed 7 bases, with 14 bases lying between them. Each CDR3 protein gets one entry after TCRdb re-called the 5' RACE reads with MiXCR. The sample includes 550,000 to 800,000 distinct CDR3 sequences, 7.1% of them seen just once. This clonotype was seen ten or more times. Its cognate antigen is unknown. Study-level points and caveats: Cord blood beta clonotypes present at high abundance carried fewer insertions; no such pattern appeared in memory repertoires. Within monozygotic twins, out-of-frame TCR alpha sharing was underestimated by the models.

No donor was unhealthy or non-Caucasian. In addition, the sample was reused for a study of yellow fever vaccine responses in identical twins.

The genes are TRBV20-1 and TRBJ1-1; no clear D gene. The specimen was PBMCs. This receptor was obtained from a woman aged 18-29 years in good health. As DNA, the CDR3 is TGCAGTGCTTTGGGAGCCGGTGGTGAAGCTTTCTTT. Residues: CSALGAGGEAFF.